The source of this T cell receptor (beta chain) is a study of long-term antiretroviral therapy in people with HIV. The germline V gene encodes CDR1 SGHRS and CDR2 YFSETQ. CDR3 size: 15 residues. The V gene lost 0 bases and the J gene lost 4 bases, with 11 bases spanning the gap. A v3.0 immunoSEQ assay was performed at survey level. TCRdb's table, derived via immunoSEQ multiplex PCR, lists solely in-frame clones and lacks some. The sample carries tens of thousands of clones, about nine tenths recorded once. This clone has just one count. Its antigen is currently unknown. General study results and limits: Blood specimens, gathered between about 2003 and 2018, were possibly obtained under older ART regimens.

J is TRBJ2-1 and V is TRBV5-1; D might be TRBD1 (6 bases). This TCR was recovered from a woman under 40 with HIV. Specimen: unsorted PBMCs, collected 1.8 years before starting antiretroviral therapy. The CDR3 sequence is CASSLAGGQYNEQFF. In DNA form, the CDR3 reads TGCGCCAGCAGCTTGGCCGGTGGACAGTACAATGAGCAGTTCTTC.